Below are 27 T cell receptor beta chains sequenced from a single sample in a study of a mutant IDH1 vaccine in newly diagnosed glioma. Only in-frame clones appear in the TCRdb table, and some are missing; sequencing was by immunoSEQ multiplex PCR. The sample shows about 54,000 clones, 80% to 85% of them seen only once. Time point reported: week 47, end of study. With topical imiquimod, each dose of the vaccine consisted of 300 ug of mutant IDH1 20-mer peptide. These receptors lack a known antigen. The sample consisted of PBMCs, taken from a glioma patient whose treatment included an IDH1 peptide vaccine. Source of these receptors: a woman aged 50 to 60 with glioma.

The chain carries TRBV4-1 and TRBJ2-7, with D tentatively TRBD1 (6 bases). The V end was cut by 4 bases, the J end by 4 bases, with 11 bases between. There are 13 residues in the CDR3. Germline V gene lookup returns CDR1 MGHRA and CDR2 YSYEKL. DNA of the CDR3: TGCGCCAGCAGCCCTGGGGGCGGGTACGAGCAGTACTTC. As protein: CASSPGGGYEQYF.

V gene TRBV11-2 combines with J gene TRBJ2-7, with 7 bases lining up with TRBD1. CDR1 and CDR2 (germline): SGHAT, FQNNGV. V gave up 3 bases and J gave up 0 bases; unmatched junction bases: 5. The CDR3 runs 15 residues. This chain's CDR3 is CASSLDRITSYEQYF. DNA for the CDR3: TGTGCCAGCAGCTTGGACAGGATTACCTCCTACGAGCAGTACTTC.

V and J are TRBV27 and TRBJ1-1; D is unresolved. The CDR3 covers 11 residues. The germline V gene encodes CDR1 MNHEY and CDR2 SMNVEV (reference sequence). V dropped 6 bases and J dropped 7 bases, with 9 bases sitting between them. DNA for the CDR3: TGTGCCAGCAGAAGTATTGGTGAAGCTTTCTTT. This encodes CASRSIGEAFF.

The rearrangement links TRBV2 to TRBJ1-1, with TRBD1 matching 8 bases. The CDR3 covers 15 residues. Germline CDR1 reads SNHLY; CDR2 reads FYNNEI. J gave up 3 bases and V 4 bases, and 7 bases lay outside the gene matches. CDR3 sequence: CASSGDRGRYTEAFF. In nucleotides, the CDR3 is TGTGCCAGCAGTGGAGACAGGGGACGATACACTGAAGCTTTCTTT.

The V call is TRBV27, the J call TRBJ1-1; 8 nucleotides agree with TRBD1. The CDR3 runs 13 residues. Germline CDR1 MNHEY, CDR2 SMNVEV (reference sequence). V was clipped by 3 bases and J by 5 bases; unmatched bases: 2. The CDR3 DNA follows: TGTGCCAGCAGTTTGGACAGGGCAACTGAAGCTTTCTTT. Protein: CASSLDRATEAFF.

The CDR3 loop is CASSSRETQYF. CDR3 DNA: TGTGCCAGCAGTTCTCGGGAGACCCAGTACTTC. This chain uses TRBV6-6 with TRBJ2-5, with D hard to call. The CDR3 consists of 11 residues. Germline V CDR1 and CDR2: MNHNY, SVGAGI (reference sequence). V was cut by 4 bases and J by 5 bases, with 5 bases left in between.

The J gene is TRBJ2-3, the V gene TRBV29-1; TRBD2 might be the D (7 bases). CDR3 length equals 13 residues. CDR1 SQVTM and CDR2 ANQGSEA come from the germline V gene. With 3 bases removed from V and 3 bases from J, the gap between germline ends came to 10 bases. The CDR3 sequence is CSVDEGGTDTQYF. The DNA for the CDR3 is TGCAGCGTTGACGAGGGGGGGACAGATACGCAGTATTTT.

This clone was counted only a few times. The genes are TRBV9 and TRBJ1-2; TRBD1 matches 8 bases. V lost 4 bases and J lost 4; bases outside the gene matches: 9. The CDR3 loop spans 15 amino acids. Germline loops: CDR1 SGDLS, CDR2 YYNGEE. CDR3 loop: CASSPSSGGGYGYTF. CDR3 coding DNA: TGTGCCAGCAGCCCATCGTCAGGGGGCGGCTATGGCTACACCTTC. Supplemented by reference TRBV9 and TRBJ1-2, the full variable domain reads DSGVTQTPKHLITATGQRVTLRCSPRSGDLSVYWYQQSLDQGLQFLIQYYNGEERAKGNILERFSAQQFPDLHSELNLSSLELGDSALYFCASSPSSGGGYGYTFGSGTRLTVV.

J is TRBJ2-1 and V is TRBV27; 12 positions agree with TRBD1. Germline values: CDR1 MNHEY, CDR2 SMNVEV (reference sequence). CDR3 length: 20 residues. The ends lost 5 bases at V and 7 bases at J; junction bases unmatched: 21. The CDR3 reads CASSPAGTGGRWTRWNEQFF. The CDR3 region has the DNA TGTGCCAGCAGTCCGGCCGGGACAGGGGGCCGATGGACACGATGGAATGAGCAGTTCTTC.

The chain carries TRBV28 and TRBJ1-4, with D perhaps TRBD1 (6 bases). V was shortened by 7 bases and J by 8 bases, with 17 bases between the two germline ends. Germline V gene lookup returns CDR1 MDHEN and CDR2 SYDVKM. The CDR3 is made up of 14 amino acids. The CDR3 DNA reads TGTGCCAGCACCAAGAGGTGGGGGGCAGAAAAACTGTTTTTT. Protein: CASTKRWGAEKLFF.

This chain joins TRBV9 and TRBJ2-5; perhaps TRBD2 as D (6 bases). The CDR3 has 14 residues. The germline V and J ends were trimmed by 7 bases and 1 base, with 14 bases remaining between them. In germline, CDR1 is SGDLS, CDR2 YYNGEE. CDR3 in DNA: TGTGCCAGCTCGACCGGGACTCTCCAAGAGACCCAGTACTTC. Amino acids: CASSTGTLQETQYF.

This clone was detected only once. The CDR3 DNA is TGTGCCAGCAGCGAGCGGGACAGGGGATTCTACACTGAAGCTTTCTTT. Protein sequence: CASSERDRGFYTEAFF. The V and J genes are TRBV9 and TRBJ1-1; 10 bases map to TRBD1. This CDR3 contains 16 residues. CDR1 and CDR2 (germline): SGDLS, YYNGEE. The V gene end was trimmed by 3 bases and the J gene end by 3 bases; junction bases not matched to a gene: 8. Using reference TRBV9 and TRBJ1-1 for the parts outside the CDR3, the full variable domain is DSGVTQTPKHLITATGQRVTLRCSPRSGDLSVYWYQQSLDQGLQFLIQYYNGEERAKGNILERFSAQQFPDLHSELNLSSLELGDSALYFCASSERDRGFYTEAFFGQGTRLTVV.

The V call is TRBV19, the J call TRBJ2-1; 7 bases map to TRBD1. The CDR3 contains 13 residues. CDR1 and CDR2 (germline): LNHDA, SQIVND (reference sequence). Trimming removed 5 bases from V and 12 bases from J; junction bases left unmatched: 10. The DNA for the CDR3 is TGTGCCAGTAGTCCACAGGGGAGTCCTTGGCAGTTCTTC. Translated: CASSPQGSPWQFF.

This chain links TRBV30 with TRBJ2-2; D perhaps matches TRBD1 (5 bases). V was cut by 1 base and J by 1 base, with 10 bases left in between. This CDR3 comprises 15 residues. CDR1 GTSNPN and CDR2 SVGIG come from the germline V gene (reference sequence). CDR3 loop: CAWSEGDLNTGELFF. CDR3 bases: TGTGCCTGGAGTGAAGGGGATTTGAACACCGGGGAGCTGTTTTTT.

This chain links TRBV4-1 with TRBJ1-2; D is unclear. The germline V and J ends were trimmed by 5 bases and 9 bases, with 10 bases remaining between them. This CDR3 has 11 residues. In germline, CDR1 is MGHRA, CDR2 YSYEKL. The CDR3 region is CASSFSGSYTF. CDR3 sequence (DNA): TGCGCCAGCAGCTTTTCGGGGAGCTACACCTTC.

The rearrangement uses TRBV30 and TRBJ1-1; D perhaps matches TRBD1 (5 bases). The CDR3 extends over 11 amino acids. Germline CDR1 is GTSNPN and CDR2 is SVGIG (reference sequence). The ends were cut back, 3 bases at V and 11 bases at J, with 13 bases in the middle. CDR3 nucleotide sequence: TGTGCCTGGAGGCCGAACAGGTGGGCTTTCTTT. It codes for CAWRPNRWAFF.

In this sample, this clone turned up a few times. DNA for the CDR3: TGTGCCATCAGTGATGGGGGACAGGTCGACGGCTACACCTTC. Its protein is CAISDGGQVDGYTF. The chain carries TRBV10-3 and TRBJ1-2; 8 bases map to TRBD1. From germline, CDR1 is ENHRY and CDR2 SYGVKD. The CDR3 spans 14 residues. Trimming cost V 3 bases and J 8 bases; bases outside gene matches: 8.

CDR3 coding DNA: TGTGCCAGCAGCGTCGGGACAGTAGGTGAGCAGTTCTTC. The encoded protein is CASSVGTVGEQFF. The chain recombines TRBV9 with TRBJ2-1; 7 nucleotides line up with TRBD1. V lost 2 bases to trimming and J lost 9 bases; unmatched junction nucleotides: 5. This CDR3 is built from 13 residues. Germline V gene data show CDR1 as SGDLS and CDR2 as YYNGEE.

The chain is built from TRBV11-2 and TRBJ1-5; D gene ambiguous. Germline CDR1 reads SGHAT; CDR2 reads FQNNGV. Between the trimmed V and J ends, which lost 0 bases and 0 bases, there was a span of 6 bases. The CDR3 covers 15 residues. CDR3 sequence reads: CASSLDPGSNQPQHF. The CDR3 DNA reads TGTGCCAGCAGCTTAGATCCGGGTAGCAATCAGCCCCAGCATTTT. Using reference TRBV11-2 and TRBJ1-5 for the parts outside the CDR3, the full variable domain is EAGVAQSPRYKIIEKRQSVAFWCNPISGHATLYWYQQILGQGPKLLIQFQNNGVVDDSQLPKDRFSAERLKGVDSTLKIQPAKLEDSAVYLCASSLDPGSNQPQHFGDGTRLSIL.

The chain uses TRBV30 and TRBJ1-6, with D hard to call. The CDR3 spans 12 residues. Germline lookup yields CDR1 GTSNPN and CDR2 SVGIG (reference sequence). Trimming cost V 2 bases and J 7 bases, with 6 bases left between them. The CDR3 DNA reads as TGTGCCTGGAGTACTAAAAATTCACCCCTCCACTTT. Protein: CAWSTKNSPLHF.

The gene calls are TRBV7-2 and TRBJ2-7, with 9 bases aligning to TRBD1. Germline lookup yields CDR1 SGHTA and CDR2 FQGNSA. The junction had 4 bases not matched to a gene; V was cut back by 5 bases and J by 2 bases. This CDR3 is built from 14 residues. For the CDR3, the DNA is TGTGCCAGCAGCCCCAGGACAGGGGCCTACGAGCAGTACTTC. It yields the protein CASSPRTGAYEQYF.

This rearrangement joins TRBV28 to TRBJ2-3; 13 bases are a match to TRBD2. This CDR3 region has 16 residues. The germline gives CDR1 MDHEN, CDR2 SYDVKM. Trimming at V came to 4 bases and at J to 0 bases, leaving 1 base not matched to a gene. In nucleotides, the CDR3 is TGTGCCAGCAGTTCGGGACTAGCGGGGAGCACAGATACGCAGTATTTT. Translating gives CASSSGLAGSTDTQYF.

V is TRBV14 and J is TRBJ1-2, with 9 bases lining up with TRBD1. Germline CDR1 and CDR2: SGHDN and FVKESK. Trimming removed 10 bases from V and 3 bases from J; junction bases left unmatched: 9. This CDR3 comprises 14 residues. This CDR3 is CATGTGPNDYGYTF. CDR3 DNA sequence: TGTGCCACAGGGACAGGGCCTAATGACTATGGCTACACCTTC.

This chain's CDR3 is CSVSTGTEYQPQHF. Here the CDR3 DNA reads TGCAGCGTTTCTACCGGGACGGAATATCAGCCCCAGCATTTT. V gene TRBV29-1 combines with J gene TRBJ1-5, with a weak D call TRBD1 (5 bases). V was shortened by 5 bases and J by 5 bases, with 16 bases between the two germline ends. The CDR3 is 14 amino acids. CDR1 is SQVTM and CDR2 is ANQGSEA in the germline V gene.

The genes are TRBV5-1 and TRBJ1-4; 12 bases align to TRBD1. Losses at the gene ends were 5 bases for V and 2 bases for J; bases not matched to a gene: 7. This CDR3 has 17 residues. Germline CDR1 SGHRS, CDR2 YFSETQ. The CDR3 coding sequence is TGCGCCAGCAGTATGGGGACAGGGGGCACTACTAATGAAAAACTGTTTTTT. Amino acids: CASSMGTGGTTNEKLFF.

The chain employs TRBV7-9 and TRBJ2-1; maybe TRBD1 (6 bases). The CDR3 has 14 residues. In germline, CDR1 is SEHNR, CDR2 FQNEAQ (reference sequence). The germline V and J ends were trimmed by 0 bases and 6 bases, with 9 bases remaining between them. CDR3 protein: CASSLATGGNEQFF. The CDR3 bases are TGTGCCAGCAGCTTAGCGACAGGAGGCAATGAGCAGTTCTTC.

The CDR3 nucleotides read TGTGCCAGCAGCGCACGGATAGACCGAACCTATGGCTACACCTTC. This sequence encodes CASSARIDRTYGYTF. The rearrangement uses TRBV9 and TRBJ1-2; D is ambiguous. With 3 bases removed from V and 4 bases from J, the gap between germline ends came to 16 bases. CDR3 length: 15 amino acids. Germline V gives CDR1 SGDLS, CDR2 YYNGEE.